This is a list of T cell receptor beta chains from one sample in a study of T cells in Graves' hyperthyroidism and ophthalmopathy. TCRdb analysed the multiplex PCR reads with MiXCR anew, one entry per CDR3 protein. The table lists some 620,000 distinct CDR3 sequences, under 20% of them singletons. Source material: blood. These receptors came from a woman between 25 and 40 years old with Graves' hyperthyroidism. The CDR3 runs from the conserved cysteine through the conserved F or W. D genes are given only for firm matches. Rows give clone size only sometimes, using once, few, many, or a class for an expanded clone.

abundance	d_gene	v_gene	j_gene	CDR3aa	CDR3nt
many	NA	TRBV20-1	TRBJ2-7	CSAPSGTLNHEQYF	TGCAGTGCCCCTTCCGGGACCTTGAACCACGAGCAGTACTTC
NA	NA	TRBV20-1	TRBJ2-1	CSARGYWDEQFF	TGCAGTGCTAGAGGGTATTGGGATGAGCAGTTCTTC
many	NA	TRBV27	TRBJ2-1	CASRIGSSYNEQFF	TGTGCCAGCAGAATCGGGAGTTCCTACAATGAGCAGTTCTTC
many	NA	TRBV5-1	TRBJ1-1	CASSPRLGMNTEAFF	TGCGCCAGCAGCCCACGGTTAGGCATGAACACTGAAGCTTTCTTT
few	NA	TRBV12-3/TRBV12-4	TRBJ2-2	CASTLRIAARMGGELFF	TGTGCCAGCACCTTACGGATAGCGGCCCGAATGGGCGGGGAGCTGTTTTTT
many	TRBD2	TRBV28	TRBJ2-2	CASKVLAGETGELFF	TGTGCCAGCAAGGTTCTAGCGGGAGAGACCGGGGAGCTGTTTTTT
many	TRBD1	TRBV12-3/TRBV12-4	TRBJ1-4	CASSLALGQGKEKLFF	TGTGCCAGCAGTTTAGCGCTGGGACAGGGGAAAGAAAAACTGTTTTTT
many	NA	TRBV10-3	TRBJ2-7	CAISESTETEGEQYF	TGTGCCATCAGTGAGTCAACCGAAACCGAGGGCGAGCAGTACTTC
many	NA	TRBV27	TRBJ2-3	CASSSWGERTTDTQYF	TGTGCCAGTTCCTCCTGGGGTGAGCGGACCACAGATACGCAGTATTTT
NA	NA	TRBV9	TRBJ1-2	CASSGNRDTPNYGYTF	TGTGCCAGCAGCGGTAACCGGGACACCCCTAACTATGGCTACACCTTC
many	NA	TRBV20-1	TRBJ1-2	CSAPDGDYGYTF	TGCAGTGCCCCGGACGGTGACTATGGCTACACCTTC
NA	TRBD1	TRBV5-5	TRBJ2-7	CASSLAGTGAYEQHF	TGTGCCAGCAGCTTGGCCGGGACAGGCGCCTACGAGCAGCACTTC
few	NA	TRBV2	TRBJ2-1	CASSIGENYNEQFF	TGTGCCAGCAGTATCGGGGAAAACTACAATGAGCAGTTCTTC
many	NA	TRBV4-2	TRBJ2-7	CASSQDAGSSYEQYF	TGTGCCAGCAGCCAAGATGCAGGCTCGTCCTACGAGCAGTACTTC
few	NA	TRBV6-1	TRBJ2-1	CASSLTRGGDEQFF	TGTGCCAGCAGTCTAACCAGGGGTGGCGATGAGCAGTTCTTC
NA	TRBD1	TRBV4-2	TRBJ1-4	CASSQITGQGLSREKLFF	TGTGCCAGCAGCCAAATTACGGGACAGGGTCTAAGTCGGGAAAAACTGTTTTTT
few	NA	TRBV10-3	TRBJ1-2	CAIKDSLYGYTF	TGTGCCATCAAGGACAGCTTATATGGCTACACCTTC
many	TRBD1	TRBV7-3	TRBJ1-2	CASSPQQGYGYTF	TGTGCCAGCAGCCCCCAACAGGGGTATGGCTACACCTTC
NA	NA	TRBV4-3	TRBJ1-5	CASSQDPSHNQPQHF	TGCGCCAGCAGCCAAGATCCCAGCCACAATCAGCCCCAGCATTTT
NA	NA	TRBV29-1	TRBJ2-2	CSVQYEGTGELFF	TGCAGCGTTCAGTATGAAGGTACCGGGGAGCTGTTTTTT
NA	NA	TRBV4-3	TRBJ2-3	CASSQILGTDTQYF	TGCGCCAGCAGCCAGATATTAGGGACAGATACGCAGTATTTT
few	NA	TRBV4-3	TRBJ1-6	CASSRTSGTNSPLHF	TGCGCCAGCAGCCGTACGAGTGGGACTAATTCACCCCTCCACTTT
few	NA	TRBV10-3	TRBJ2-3	CAIGYGNRASTDTQYF	TGTGCCATCGGTTATGGGAATCGGGCTAGCACAGATACGCAGTATTTT
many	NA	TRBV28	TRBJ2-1	CASRYRDELSYNEQFF	TGTGCCAGCCGGTACAGGGACGAGTTGTCCTACAATGAGCAGTTCTTC
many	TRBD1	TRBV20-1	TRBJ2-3	CSARVGDRGRLRTDTQYF	TGCAGTGCTAGAGTGGGAGACAGGGGGCGCTTACGGACAGATACGCAGTATTTT
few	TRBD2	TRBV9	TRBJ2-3	CASSASGTSTDTQYF	TGTGCCAGCAGCGCGAGCGGGACTAGCACAGATACGCAGTATTTT
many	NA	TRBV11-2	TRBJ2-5	CASSQTGSETQYF	TGTGCCAGCAGCCAAACTGGGTCGGAGACCCAGTACTTC
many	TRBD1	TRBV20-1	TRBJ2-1	CSAFGQGVKNEQFF	TGCAGTGCTTTCGGACAGGGGGTTAAGAATGAGCAGTTCTTC
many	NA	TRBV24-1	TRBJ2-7	CATSTGGSLDEQYF	TGTGCCACCAGTACCGGGGGATCTCTGGACGAGCAGTACTTC
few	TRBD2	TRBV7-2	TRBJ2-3	CASSQEVGGDSSTDTQYF	TGTGCCAGCAGCCAGGAGGTGGGAGGGGATTCTAGCACAGATACGCAGTATTTT
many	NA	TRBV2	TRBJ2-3	CASSEVGDTQYF	TGTGCCAGCAGTGAAGTAGGGGATACGCAGTATTTT
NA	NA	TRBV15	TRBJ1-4	CATSPRLGGLSFEKLFF	TGTGCCACCAGCCCTCGACTCGGGGGGCTTAGTTTTGAAAAACTGTTTTTT
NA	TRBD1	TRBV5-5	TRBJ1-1	CASSPLKRTGLGMSTEAFF	TGTGCCAGCAGCCCGCTCAAAAGGACAGGCCTTGGTATGAGCACTGAAGCTTTCTTT
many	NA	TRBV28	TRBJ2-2	CASSFLNTGELFF	TGTGCCAGCAGTTTCCTGAACACCGGGGAGCTGTTTTTT
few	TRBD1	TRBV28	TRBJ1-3	CASKEPGTGGGNTIYF	TGTGCCAGCAAAGAACCCGGGACAGGGGGCGGAAACACCATATATTTT
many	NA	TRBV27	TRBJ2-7	CASSLSTSSYEQYF	TGTGCCAGCAGTTTATCGACCAGCTCCTACGAGCAGTACTTC
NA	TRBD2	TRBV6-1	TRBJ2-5	CASSYGTSGETQYF	TGTGCCAGCAGTTACGGGACTAGTGGGGAGACCCAGTACTTC
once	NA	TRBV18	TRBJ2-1	CASSPRRRDDEQFF	TGTGCCAGCTCACCACGACGTAGGGATGATGAGCAGTTCTTC
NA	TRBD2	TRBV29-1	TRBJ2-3	CSAGTSGTSSTDTQYF	TGCAGCGCCGGGACTAGCGGGACTAGCAGCACAGATACGCAGTATTTT
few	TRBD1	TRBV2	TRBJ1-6	CASRGQGNNSPLHF	TGTGCCAGCAGGGGACAGGGTAATAATTCACCCCTCCACTTT
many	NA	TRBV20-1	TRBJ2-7	CSASSTSLYSYEQYF	TGCAGTGCTAGCAGCACTAGCTTGTACTCCTACGAGCAGTACTTC
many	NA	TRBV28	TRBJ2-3	CASSASSESITDTQYF	TGTGCCAGCAGTGCCTCCAGCGAGTCTATCACAGATACGCAGTATTTT
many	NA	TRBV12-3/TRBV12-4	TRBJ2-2	CASSPANTGELFF	TGTGCCAGCAGCCCAGCGAACACCGGGGAGCTGTTTTTT
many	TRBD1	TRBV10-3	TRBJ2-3	CAISEVTGWTDTQYF	TGTGCCATCAGTGAGGTGACAGGGTGGACAGATACGCAGTATTTT
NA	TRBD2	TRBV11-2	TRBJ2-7	CASSLLGLAGAESSYEQYF	TGTGCCAGCAGTTTACTCGGACTAGCGGGAGCGGAATCCTCCTACGAGCAGTACTTC
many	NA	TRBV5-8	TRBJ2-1	CASSLSRGDNEQFF	TGTGCCAGCAGCTTAAGCAGGGGCGACAATGAGCAGTTCTTC